The TCR beta chain under discussion was sequenced for a study of early T cells in non-severe SARS-CoV-2 infection. This CDR3 spans 18 amino acids. Germline V lookup: CDR1 MNHEY, CDR2 SVGAGI. V shed 0 bases, J shed 7 bases, and the junction held 14 bases outside the gene matches. Individually, cDNA molecules had unique molecular identifiers attached to them. In TCRdb, the 5' RACE reads were re-called with MiXCR into one record per CDR3 protein. The sample yields tens of thousands of distinct CDR3 sequences, 5% to 6.5% seen once. The sequenced sample consisted of whole blood. The sequence was collected from an adult who was a healthcare worker with PCR-confirmed SARS-CoV-2 infection or an uninfected control (not recorded which). The V call is TRBV6-5, the J call TRBJ2-1; 8 bases fit TRBD1. The CDR3 DNA follows: TGTGCCAGCAGTTACTCAGCCCCCGACAGGGGTTTTGGGAATGAGCAGTTCTTC. Translated: CASSYSAPDRGFGNEQFF.